This TCR beta chain was sequenced during a study of identical twins' blood T cells. This clonotype was recorded many times. Its cognate antigen is unknown. Notes on the study in general: Each donor's most abundant TCRbeta clonotypes shared more CDR3 sequences with her twin than unrelated donors.

Three pairs of healthy female monozygous twins were the donors. MiXCR, run by TCRdb on the 5' RACE reads, gives a single entry per CDR3 protein. The table shows fewer than 450,000 distinct CDR3 sequences, with roughly 31% occurring only once. Unmatched junction bases numbered 9, after V lost 0 bases and J lost 3 bases. The CDR3 consists of 17 residues. Germline V gene sequence: CDR1 LGHNA, CDR2 YSLEER. The source is a woman between 18 and 50 years old in good health. The chain combines TRBV4-3 with TRBJ2-3, with 7 bases fitting TRBD2. The specimen was PBMCs. CDR3 bases: TGCGCCAGCAGCCAAGAGGCTAGCGGCCATAGGACAGATACGCAGTATTTT. Its protein product is CASSQEASGHRTDTQYF.